What follows is one TCR beta chain and its context. The antigen is undetermined. It was with 60 Vbeta and 13 Jbeta primers that the PCR ran. Sequencing used immunoSEQ multiplex PCR; TCRdb keeps in-frame clones, though not all of them. The sample has around 220,000 clones, approximately 80% seen once. The germline gives CDR1 LNHDA, CDR2 SQIVND (reference sequence). V shed 3 bases and J shed 0 bases, with 9 bases lying between them. CDR3 length equals 16 residues. Donors counted as nominally healthy when sampled, yet unrecorded immune exposures were likely. The data derive from a study of cytomegalovirus exposure and HLA in healthy donors. Across the study: Drawn from HLA-typed donors, about 82 million unique TCRs were held in an early data release.

Regarding the study as a whole: A missense DCLRE1C variant was associated with V- and J-gene trimming of TCR beta chains in a later analysis, and an independent cohort replicated the association.

V usage is TRBV19 and J usage is TRBJ1-6, with D unresolved. The sequence was obtained from a man aged 40-49 years in good health and CMV-seronegative. Sequenced sample: PBMCs. For the CDR3, the DNA is TGTGCCAGTAGTATCAATGGAGGCTCCTATAATTCACCCCTCCACTTT. It is translated as CASSINGGSYNSPLHF.